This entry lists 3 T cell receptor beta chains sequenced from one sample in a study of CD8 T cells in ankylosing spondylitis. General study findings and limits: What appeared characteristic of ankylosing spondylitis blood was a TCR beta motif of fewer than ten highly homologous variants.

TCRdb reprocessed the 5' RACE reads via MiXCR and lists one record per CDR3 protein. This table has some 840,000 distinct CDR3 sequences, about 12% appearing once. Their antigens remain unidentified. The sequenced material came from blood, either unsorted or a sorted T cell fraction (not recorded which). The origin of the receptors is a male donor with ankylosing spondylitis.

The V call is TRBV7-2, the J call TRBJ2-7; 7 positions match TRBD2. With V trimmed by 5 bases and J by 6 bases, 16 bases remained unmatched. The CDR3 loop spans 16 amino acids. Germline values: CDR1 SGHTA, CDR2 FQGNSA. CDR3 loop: CASSPGASGLGGEQYF. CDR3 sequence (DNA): TGTGCCAGCAGCCCTGGGGCTAGCGGCCTCGGGGGCGAGCAGTACTTC.

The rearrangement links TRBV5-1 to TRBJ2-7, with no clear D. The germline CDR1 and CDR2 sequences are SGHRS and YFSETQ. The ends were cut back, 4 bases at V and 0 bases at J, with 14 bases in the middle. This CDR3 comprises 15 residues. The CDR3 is CASSMEGASSYEQYF. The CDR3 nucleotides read TGCGCCAGCAGCATGGAAGGCGCCAGCTCCTACGAGCAGTACTTC. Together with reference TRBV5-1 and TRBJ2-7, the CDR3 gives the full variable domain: KAGVTQTPRYLIKTRGQQVTLSCSPISGHRSVSWYQQTPGQGLQFLFEYFSETQRNKGNFPGRFSGRQFSNSRSEMNVSTLELGDSALYLCASSMEGASSYEQYFGPGTRLTVT.

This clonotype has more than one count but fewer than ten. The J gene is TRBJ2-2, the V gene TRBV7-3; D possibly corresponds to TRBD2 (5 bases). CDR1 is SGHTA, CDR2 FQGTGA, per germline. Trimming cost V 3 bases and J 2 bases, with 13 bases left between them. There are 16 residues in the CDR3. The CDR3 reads CASSFSTIRNTGELFF. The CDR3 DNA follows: TGTGCCAGCAGCTTCTCGACTATCCGAAACACCGGGGAGCTGTTTTTT.